These 21 T cell receptor beta chains were all obtained from the same sample, sequenced in a study of PD-L1 blockade in urothelial cancer. Clones were sequenced by immunoSEQ multiplex PCR, and TCRdb holds only the in-frame ones, with some missing. Of 41,000 or so clones in the sample, around 83% were seen once. Time point meaning: peripheral blood 6 weeks after treatment start. This material consisted of PBMCs, taken around atezolizumab (anti-PD-L1) treatment. These receptors came from a man between 70 and 80 years old with urothelial cancer.

J is TRBJ1-1 and V is TRBV5-1; TRBD1 matches 7 bases. This CDR3 comprises 16 residues. Germline V gives CDR1 SGHRS, CDR2 YFSETQ. J gave up 2 bases and V 4 bases, and 11 bases lay outside the gene matches. The CDR3 protein is CASSLGAGTANTEAFF. The CDR3 nucleotides are TGCGCCAGCAGCCTAGGCGCCGGGACAGCCAACACTGAAGCTTTCTTT. The whole variable domain, filled in from reference TRBV5-1 and TRBJ1-1, reads KAGVTQTPRYLIKTRGQQVTLSCSPISGHRSVSWYQQTPGQGLQFLFEYFSETQRNKGNFPGRFSGRQFSNSRSEMNVSTLELGDSALYLCASSLGAGTANTEAFFGQGTRLTVV.

This chain connects TRBV30 to TRBJ1-1; D not certain. The ends were cut back, 3 bases at V and 1 base at J, with 12 bases in the middle. Germline V gives CDR1 GTSNPN, CDR2 SVGIG (reference sequence). The CDR3 loop spans 14 amino acids. This CDR3 reads CAWSAIRGNTEAFF. CDR3 DNA sequence: TGTGCCTGGAGCGCGATTAGAGGGAACACTGAAGCTTTCTTT.

Only a few counts were recorded for this clone. The chain combines TRBV14 with TRBJ2-2, with D hard to call. The V gene's germline CDR1 is SGHDN and CDR2 FVKESK. The V and J ends lost 4 bases and 7 bases respectively, with 13 bases between them. The CDR3 is 14 residues long. In DNA form, the CDR3 reads TGTGCCAGCAGCCCCAGACTCCAAGGCGGGGAGCTGTTTTTT. It codes for CASSPRLQGGELFF. The whole variable domain, remainder taken from reference TRBV14 and TRBJ2-2, is EAGVTQFPSHSVIEKGQTVTLRCDPISGHDNLYWYRRVMGKEIKFLLHFVKESKQDESGMPNNRFLAERTGGTYSTLKVQPAELEDSGVYFCASSPRLQGGELFFGEGSRLTVL.

In its sample, this clone was seen a few times. The CDR3 region has the DNA TGCAGCGTGGTGGAGGACCACTACGAGCAGTACTTC. Its protein is CSVVEDHYEQYF. This chain links TRBV29-1 with TRBJ2-7; D may be TRBD2 (5 bases). The germline V gene encodes CDR1 SQVTM and CDR2 ANQGSEA. CDR3 size: 12 residues. The germline V and J ends were trimmed by 6 bases and 3 bases, with 12 bases remaining between them.

This chain uses TRBV5-1 with TRBJ2-7, with TRBD2 matching 10 bases. This CDR3 contains 14 residues. Germline V gene lookup returns CDR1 SGHRS and CDR2 YFSETQ. Losses at the gene ends were 5 bases for V and 5 bases for J; bases not matched to a gene: 7. The CDR3 region is CASRASGSPHEQYF. CDR3 DNA: TGCGCCAGCAGAGCTAGCGGGAGCCCCCACGAGCAGTACTTC. The variable domain in full, with the rest retrieved from reference TRBV5-1 and TRBJ2-7, is KAGVTQTPRYLIKTRGQQVTLSCSPISGHRSVSWYQQTPGQGLQFLFEYFSETQRNKGNFPGRFSGRQFSNSRSEMNVSTLELGDSALYLCASRASGSPHEQYFGPGTRLTVT.

The chain combines TRBV30 with TRBJ2-7; TRBD1 is a possible D gene (6 bases). Germline V CDR1 and CDR2: GTSNPN, SVGIG (reference sequence). This CDR3 comprises 12 residues. With 4 bases removed from V and 6 bases from J, the gap between germline ends came to 13 bases. CDR3 protein: CAWTTGIGEQYF. The CDR3 DNA is TGTGCCTGGACTACAGGGATCGGCGAGCAGTACTTC. The full variable domain, rest sourced from reference TRBV30 and TRBJ2-7, is SQTIHQWPATLVQPVGSPLSLECTVEGTSNPNLYWYRQAAGRGLQLLFYSVGIGQISSEVPQNLSASRPQDRQFILSSKKLLLSDSGFYLCAWTTGIGEQYFGPGTRLTVT.

The chain links TRBV6-5 to TRBJ1-2; D possibly corresponds to TRBD1 (6 bases). V was pared by 5 bases and J by 8 bases, with 18 bases between. Germline loops: CDR1 MNHEY, CDR2 SVGAGI. The CDR3 runs 14 residues. For the CDR3, the DNA is TGTGCCAGCAGTGAGGGACATACGATCCGGGGCTACACCTTC. It codes for CASSEGHTIRGYTF.

The chain is built from TRBV7-8 and TRBJ1-4; D is unclear. V was cut by 5 bases and J by 3 bases, with 10 bases left in between. The CDR3 covers 14 residues. Germline V gene data show CDR1 as SGHVS and CDR2 as FQNEAQ. The CDR3 bases are TGTGCCAGCAGCCATTTACGGGCTAATGAAAAACTGTTTTTT. Its protein product is CASSHLRANEKLFF.

V gene TRBV19 combines with J gene TRBJ2-1; D is unresolved. The CDR3 length is 15 residues. CDR1 is LNHDA, CDR2 SQIVND, per germline (reference sequence). V was trimmed by 2 bases and J by 2 bases, leaving 10 bases between them. The CDR3 protein is CASSIPHSPYNEQFF. DNA for the CDR3: TGTGCCAGTAGTATACCCCACTCCCCCTACAATGAGCAGTTCTTC.

CDR3 nucleotides: TGTGCCAGCACCCCCACCGGCAGGGGAAATTTGAACGAGCAGTACTTC. Translating it yields CASTPTGRGNLNEQYF. This chain joins TRBV27 and TRBJ2-7; TRBD1 is a possible D gene (6 bases). Per the germline V gene, CDR1 is MNHEY and CDR2 is SMNVEV (reference sequence). V lost 7 bases and J lost 5, with 24 bases in between. The CDR3 has 16 amino acids.

The sample holds one count of this clone. The chain joins TRBV27 to TRBJ2-1, with 7 bases matching TRBD2. Trimming removed 8 bases from V and 4 bases from J; junction bases left unmatched: 11. The CDR3 runs 15 residues. In germline, CDR1 is MNHEY, CDR2 SMNVEV (reference sequence). CDR3 protein: CASRRGGSGYNEQFF. CDR3 DNA sequence: TGTGCCAGCCGGAGAGGCGGGAGTGGTTACAATGAGCAGTTCTTC.

This sequence joins TRBV30 and TRBJ2-6; D gene uncertain. CDR1 is GTSNPN and CDR2 is SVGIG in the germline V gene (reference sequence). The germline V and J ends were trimmed by 2 bases and 0 bases, with 5 bases remaining between them. This CDR3 has 14 amino acids. CDR3 region: CAWSSGSGANVLTF. CDR3 DNA: TGTGCCTGGAGTTCGGGCTCTGGGGCCAACGTCCTGACTTTC.

J is TRBJ2-4 and V is TRBV30; D possibly corresponds to TRBD2 (6 bases). Trimming stripped 0 bases from V and 7 bases from J, with 7 bases between. Germline loops: CDR1 GTSNPN, CDR2 SVGIG (reference sequence). The CDR3 sequence is 12 residues long. The CDR3 nucleotides read TGTGCCTGGAGTGTCGGGAGCAACATTCAGTACTTC. Amino acid sequence: CAWSVGSNIQYF.

The chain couples TRBV7-9 to TRBJ1-4; a possible D gene is TRBD1 (5 bases). This CDR3 comprises 14 residues. Per the germline V gene, CDR1 is SEHNR and CDR2 is FQNEAQ (reference sequence). Trimming cost V 1 base and J 4 bases, with 7 bases left between them. The CDR3 nucleotides read TGTGCCAGCAGCTTAGGACAGATTAATGAAAAACTGTTTTTT. The encoded protein is CASSLGQINEKLFF.

CDR3 DNA sequence: TGTGCCAGCAGCTTAGATGGGACTGGGCCCTACAATGAGCAGTTCTTC. As protein: CASSLDGTGPYNEQFF. The chain couples TRBV7-2 to TRBJ2-1; D is perhaps TRBD2 (6 bases). Trimming removed 1 base from V and 2 bases from J, with 12 bases in between. Germline CDR1 SGHTA, CDR2 FQGNSA. This CDR3 comprises 16 residues.

This rearrangement joins TRBV2 to TRBJ2-3; tentative D call: TRBD1 (6 bases). CDR1 SNHLY and CDR2 FYNNEI come from the germline V gene. Trimming took 7 bases from V and 1 from J, leaving 12 bases between them. The CDR3 covers 14 residues. CDR3: CASKQGVGTDTQYF. The CDR3 nucleotides read TGTGCCAGCAAACAGGGAGTTGGCACAGATACGCAGTATTTT.

The chain uses TRBV18 and TRBJ1-4, with TRBD1 matching 8 bases. The trim removed 1 base at V and 8 bases at J, leaving 6 bases unmatched. Germline loops: CDR1 KGHSH, CDR2 LQKENI. This CDR3 contains 15 residues. The chain's CDR3 is CASSPRRQGREKLFF. The CDR3 DNA follows: TGTGCCAGCTCACCACGAAGACAGGGGCGCGAAAAACTGTTTTTT.

The chain has TRBV18 and TRBJ2-7; 9 bases map to TRBD1. The germline V gene encodes CDR1 KGHSH and CDR2 LQKENI. CDR3 size: 15 residues. V gave up 0 bases and J gave up 6 bases; unmatched junction bases: 6. The CDR3 sequence is CASSPPGQGRTEQYF. CDR3 coding DNA: TGTGCCAGCTCACCACCAGGACAGGGGCGAACCGAGCAGTACTTC.

The V and J genes are TRBV5-4 and TRBJ2-3; 7 bases are a match to TRBD1. V lost 4 bases to trimming and J lost 6 bases; unmatched junction nucleotides: 8. The CDR3 is 14 amino acids. The V gene's germline CDR1 is SGHNT and CDR2 YYREEE (reference sequence). This CDR3 reads CASSPGQLQDTQYF. The CDR3 DNA reads as TGTGCCAGCAGCCCGGGACAGCTTCAGGATACGCAGTATTTT.

The chain joins TRBV19 to TRBJ2-5, with 9 bases matching TRBD2. J gave up 3 bases and V 3 bases, and 8 bases lay outside the gene matches. CDR3 length: 16 amino acids. Germline lookup yields CDR1 LNHDA and CDR2 SQIVND (reference sequence). CDR3 sequence: CASSIGGRAVKETQYF. In DNA form, the CDR3 reads TGTGCCAGTAGTATCGGCGGGAGGGCGGTAAAAGAGACCCAGTACTTC.

The rearrangement joins TRBV2 to TRBJ2-3, with D uncertain. Germline V gene data show CDR1 as SNHLY and CDR2 as FYNNEI. CDR3 length equals 13 residues. Trimming removed 7 bases at V and 8 bases at J, with 16 bases between. The CDR3 DNA follows: TGTGCCAGCACTCCGTGGGCTCAAGTTACGCAGTATTTT. Residues: CASTPWAQVTQYF. Full variable domain (outside the CDR3, taken from reference TRBV2 and TRBJ2-3): EPEVTQTPSHQVTQMGQEVILRCVPISNHLYFYWYRQILGQKVEFLVSFYNNEISEKSEIFDDQFSVERPDGSNFTLKIRSTKLEDSAMYFCASTPWAQVTQYFGPGTRLTVL.